A single sample is the source of the 30 T cell receptor beta chains below, sequenced in a study of human T cells and chemical hapten exposure. Time point in this sample: pre-sensitization, week 0. Treatment indicated: therapeutic diphenylcyclopropenone sensitization with weekly scalp DPC. TCRdb redid the calling of the RACE reads with MiXCR, one entry per CDR3 protein. The data show approximately 370,000 distinct CDR3 sequences, roughly 6% seen once. The material was whole blood, obtained in connection with sensitization to the hapten diphenylcyclopropenone (DPC). The receptors shown here come from a young woman with alopecia areata. Some clones in this sample may be carry-over from other donors' samples.

The CDR3, as DNA: TGTGCCAGCAGTTTAAATACGCAGTATTTT. Amino acid sequence: CASSLNTQYF. The V and J genes are TRBV12-3 or TRBV12-4 and TRBJ2-3; D call uncertain. CDR3 length: 10 residues. Between the trimmed V and J ends, which lost 2 bases and 7 bases, there was a span of 1 base.

There are many counts of this clonotype. The rearrangement joins TRBV6-5 to TRBJ1-1, with D perhaps TRBD1 (6 bases). Germline CDR1 is MNHEY and CDR2 is SVGAGI. The CDR3 runs 12 residues. V lost 5 bases to trimming and J lost 4 bases, with 8 bases between them. CDR3 DNA sequence: TGTGCCAGCAGTGAGGGGGGCACTGAAGCTTTCTTT. Protein sequence: CASSEGGTEAFF.

The genes are TRBV20-1 and TRBJ2-7; D perhaps matches TRBD1 (6 bases). V lost 3 bases and J 3 bases, leaving 15 bases between the germline ends. Germline V gene lookup returns CDR1 DFQATT and CDR2 SNEGSKA (reference sequence). The length of the CDR3 is 14 residues. The CDR3 here is CSARYSQGDYEQYF. Written as DNA, the CDR3 is TGCAGTGCTAGGTACTCACAGGGTGACTACGAGCAGTACTTC.

This clonotype appeared many times. The chain couples TRBV20-1 to TRBJ2-3, with a tentative D call TRBD1 (5 bases). The CDR3 spans 13 residues. The germline V and J ends were trimmed by 1 base and 4 bases, with 9 bases remaining between them. Germline V gene sequence: CDR1 DFQATT, CDR2 SNEGSKA (reference sequence). DNA of the CDR3: TGCAGTGCTAGAGTTGAAGGGGCAGATACGCAGTATTTT. Its protein product is CSARVEGADTQYF.

This clonotype occurred many times. This chain uses TRBV20-1 with TRBJ1-1; D remains ambiguous. The CDR3 totals 13 residues. Trimming took off 2 bases at V and 0 bases at J, with 7 bases between the two ends. Germline CDR1 is DFQATT and CDR2 is SNEGSKA (reference sequence). DNA of the CDR3: TGCAGTGCTAGACATGAGGTGAACACTGAAGCTTTCTTT. The encoded protein is CSARHEVNTEAFF.

The CDR3 sequence: CASSSGQGKVTEAFF. DNA for the CDR3: TGTGCCAGCTCCTCAGGACAGGGGAAGGTAACTGAAGCTTTCTTT. This chain uses TRBV18 with TRBJ1-1, with 9 bases that match TRBD1. Trimming at V came to 6 bases and at J to 5 bases, leaving 10 bases not matched to a gene. This CDR3 comprises 15 residues. Germline V lookup: CDR1 KGHSH, CDR2 LQKENI.

The chain carries TRBV7-2 and TRBJ2-3; 7 bases map to TRBD2. Unmatched junction bases numbered 5, after V lost 2 bases and J lost 3 bases. The CDR3 consists of 15 residues. Germline V gene sequence: CDR1 SGHTA, CDR2 FQGNSA. CDR3 bases: TGTGCCAGCAGCTTACATGGACTAGGAACAGATACGCAGTATTTT. This translates into CASSLHGLGTDTQYF.

The chain has TRBV27 and TRBJ2-1; possible D gene TRBD1, 6 bases. Between the trimmed V and J ends, which lost 6 bases and 3 bases, there was a span of 9 bases. Germline CDR1 and CDR2: MNHEY and SMNVEV (reference sequence). This CDR3 comprises 13 residues. CDR3 sequence reads: CASSRQDYNEQFF. The CDR3 bases are TGTGCCAGCAGCCGACAGGACTACAATGAGCAGTTCTTC.

This clonotype was seen many times. The chain uses TRBV6-2 or TRBV6-3 and TRBJ2-7; D gene ambiguous. The V end was cut by 2 bases, the J end by 2 bases, with 16 bases between. Looked up from germline, CDR1 is MNHEY and CDR2 is SVGEGT. There are 16 residues in the CDR3. This chain's CDR3 is CASSYTLSRTTYEQYF. CDR3 nucleotides: TGTGCCAGCAGTTACACGTTATCCCGGACGACCTACGAGCAGTACTTC.

V gene TRBV7-9 combines with J gene TRBJ2-5, with D perhaps given as TRBD1 or TRBD2 (6 bases each). The V end lost 6 bases, the J end lost 8 bases, and 19 bases lay between the germline ends. This CDR3 has 14 residues. Looked up from germline, CDR1 is SEHNR and CDR2 is FQNEAQ (reference sequence). CDR3 DNA: TGTGCCAGCAGTAACCAGGGGAGTAGCGGCACCCAGTACTTC. Its translation is CASSNQGSSGTQYF. Full variable domain (missing parts from reference TRBV7-9 and TRBJ2-5): DTGVSQNPRHKITKRGQNVTFRCDPISEHNRLYWYRQTLGQGPEFLTYFQNEAQLEKSRLLSDRFSAERPKGSFSTLEIQRTEQGDSAMYLCASSNQGSSGTQYFGPGTRLLVL.

This clonotype was counted only a few times. This chain's CDR3 is CASSFVDRYEQYF. The DNA for the CDR3 is TGTGCCAGCAGCTTCGTCGACAGATACGAGCAGTACTTC. This chain uses TRBV5-5 with TRBJ2-7, with D maybe TRBD1 (5 bases). The V and J ends lost 2 bases and 4 bases respectively, with 10 bases between them. This CDR3 has 13 residues. Germline CDR1 SGHKS, CDR2 YYEKEE (reference sequence).

The chain recombines TRBV28 with TRBJ1-6, with unresolved D. V was cut by 5 bases and J by 8 bases, with 16 bases left in between. The CDR3 covers 15 residues. Germline V gene data show CDR1 as MDHEN and CDR2 as SYDVKM. The CDR3 spells CASSTRTYSDSPLHF. In DNA form, the CDR3 reads TGTGCCAGCAGTACCCGGACTTACTCGGATTCACCCCTCCACTTT.

V gene TRBV4-3 combines with J gene TRBJ2-5; 10 nucleotides match TRBD2. CDR1 and CDR2 (germline): LGHNA, YSLEER. Unmatched junction bases numbered 11, after V lost 0 bases and J lost 4 bases. CDR3 size: 18 residues. CDR3 region: CASSQESSGGPGVETQYF. Here the CDR3 DNA reads TGCGCCAGCAGCCAAGAGTCTAGCGGGGGCCCGGGGGTAGAGACCCAGTACTTC.

In its sample, this clonotype was seen a few times. The rearrangement links TRBV4-3 to TRBJ2-7, with TRBD1 matching over 8 bases. V dropped 1 base and J dropped 3; count of bases not matched to a gene: 5. The CDR3 runs 15 residues. Germline V gives CDR1 LGHNA, CDR2 YSLEER. The CDR3 sequence: CASSQGGQARYEQYF. CDR3 nucleotides: TGCGCCAGCAGCCAAGGGGGACAGGCGCGCTACGAGCAGTACTTC.

This clonotype was seen a handful of times. This chain uses TRBV29-1 with TRBJ2-3, with a weak D call TRBD2 (6 bases). Between the trimmed V and J ends, which lost 0 bases and 4 bases, there was a span of 14 bases. This CDR3 is built from 15 residues. Looked up from germline, CDR1 is SQVTM and CDR2 is ANQGSEA. The CDR3 loop is CSVEELGGVSDTQYF. The DNA of the CDR3 is TGCAGCGTTGAAGAGTTGGGCGGGGTTTCAGATACGCAGTATTTT.

This clonotype was recorded many times. J is TRBJ2-3 and V is TRBV5-1; D is unresolved. Trimming took 1 base from V and 0 from J, leaving 12 bases between them. Germline lookup yields CDR1 SGHRS and CDR2 YFSETQ. This CDR3 region has 16 residues. The CDR3 protein is CASSLRARTSTDTQYF. CDR3 nucleotides: TGCGCCAGCAGCTTGAGGGCCCGTACTAGCACAGATACGCAGTATTTT.

This sequence joins TRBV28 and TRBJ1-5, with 8 positions matching TRBD1. Germline values: CDR1 MDHEN, CDR2 SYDVKM. Trimming took 5 bases from V and 2 from J; bases not matched to a gene: 11. The CDR3 has 17 amino acids. CDR3 in amino acids: CASSPSTGELGNQPQHF. In DNA form, the CDR3 reads TGTGCCAGCAGTCCCTCGACAGGGGAGTTGGGCAATCAGCCCCAGCATTTT.

The chain uses TRBV6-5 and TRBJ1-4, with D maybe TRBD1 (6 bases). Germline values: CDR1 MNHEY, CDR2 SVGAGI. The length of the CDR3 is 14 residues. Trimming shortened V by 3 bases and J by 6 bases, and 11 bases separated the two germline ends. The CDR3 loop is CASSYGGMDEKLFF. The CDR3, as DNA: TGTGCCAGCAGTTATGGGGGCATGGATGAAAAACTGTTTTTT.

The chain carries TRBV2 and TRBJ2-5; TRBD1 is a possible D gene (5 bases). CDR3 length: 15 amino acids. V dropped 5 bases and J dropped 5 bases, with 18 bases sitting between them. The V gene's germline CDR1 is SNHLY and CDR2 FYNNEI. DNA for the CDR3: TGTGCCAGCAGTCTAAATGGGGCAGGGCGGGAGACCCAGTACTTC. It is translated as CASSLNGAGRETQYF.

This clonotype was counted a few times. V usage is TRBV24-1 and J usage is TRBJ1-1; 8 nucleotides agree with TRBD1. The CDR3 sequence is 14 residues long. CDR1 and CDR2 from the germline V gene are KGHDR and SFDVKD. J lost 4 bases, V lost 7 bases, and 7 bases had no gene match. CDR3 loop: CATRSGQGSTEAFF. CDR3 coding DNA: TGTGCCACCAGATCAGGACAGGGTAGCACTGAAGCTTTCTTT.

This clonotype appeared many times. The CDR3 loop is CASTGRPSSGNTIYF. In DNA, the CDR3 is TGTGCCAGCACCGGGAGGCCCAGCTCTGGAAACACCATATATTTT. The gene calls are TRBV28 and TRBJ1-3; D not certain. Germline CDR1 and CDR2: MDHEN and SYDVKM. The CDR3 runs 15 residues. The V end was cut by 7 bases, the J end by 0 bases, with 13 bases between.

Ten or more counts support this clonotype. This rearrangement joins TRBV5-1 to TRBJ2-5, with a tentative D call TRBD1 (6 bases). Germline lookup yields CDR1 SGHRS and CDR2 YFSETQ. With 4 bases removed from V and 1 base from J, the gap between germline ends came to 11 bases. The CDR3 is made up of 14 amino acids. The CDR3 loop is CASSQGTLQETQYF. CDR3 nucleotide sequence: TGCGCCAGCAGCCAAGGGACACTCCAAGAGACCCAGTACTTC.

This clonotype was seen ten or more times. CDR3 coding DNA: TGTGCCAGCAGCCAAGATAGCGCGGGGGGGTACACAGATACGCAGTATTTT. This gives the protein CASSQDSAGGYTDTQYF. The rearrangement links TRBV3-1 to TRBJ2-3, with TRBD2 matching over 9 bases. Losses at the gene ends were 0 bases for V and 2 bases for J; bases not matched to a gene: 6. The germline gives CDR1 LGHDT, CDR2 YNNKEL (reference sequence). The length of the CDR3 is 17 residues.

The gene calls are TRBV5-1 and TRBJ1-4; D is perhaps TRBD1 (5 bases). V was trimmed by 4 bases and J by 8 bases, leaving 18 bases between them. Germline lookup yields CDR1 SGHRS and CDR2 YFSETQ. The CDR3 has 15 residues. In DNA form, the CDR3 reads TGCGCCAGCAGCCCCCCGCAGGGAAGTGAGGAAAAACTGTTTTTT. Amino acid sequence: CASSPPQGSEEKLFF.

This clonotype was counted only a few times. The genes are TRBV29-1 and TRBJ2-3, with 7 bases that match TRBD2. V was pared by 2 bases and J by 1 base, with 6 bases of the junction left unmatched. This CDR3 spans 15 amino acids. Germline CDR1 and CDR2: SQVTM and ANQGSEA. This chain's CDR3 is CSVEYLAGGTDTQYF. The CDR3 nucleotides read TGCAGCGTTGAATACCTCGCGGGGGGCACAGATACGCAGTATTTT.

This clonotype has at least ten counts. The chain combines TRBV9 with TRBJ2-3; D tentatively reads TRBD1 or TRBD2 (5 bases each). This CDR3 is built from 15 residues. CDR1 is SGDLS and CDR2 is YYNGEE in the germline V gene. The V gene lost 0 bases and the J gene lost 6 bases, with 14 bases spanning the gap. In DNA form, the CDR3 reads TGTGCCAGCAGCGTAGGGGACCCCGCGCCGGATACGCAGTATTTT. Its protein is CASSVGDPAPDTQYF.

J is TRBJ1-1 and V is TRBV7-2; 8 bases are shared with TRBD1. The CDR3 spans 17 residues. CDR1 and CDR2 from the germline V gene are SGHTA and FQGNSA. V lost 5 bases and J lost 2; bases outside the gene matches: 13. The CDR3 here is CASSHPQDRVRNTEAFF. CDR3 nucleotides: TGTGCCAGCAGCCATCCCCAGGACAGGGTAAGAAACACTGAAGCTTTCTTT.

The sample holds many counts of this clonotype. The rearrangement uses TRBV9 and TRBJ1-4, with D perhaps matching TRBD1 (5 bases). Germline V gene data show CDR1 as SGDLS and CDR2 as YYNGEE. The CDR3 is 15 amino acids. Trimming removed 5 bases from V and 7 bases from J, with 18 bases in between. The CDR3 bases are TGTGCCAGCAGTCTGATCGGAGGGGCAGGTGAAAAACTGTTTTTT. Translating gives CASSLIGGAGEKLFF.

There are many counts of this clonotype. The chain employs TRBV27 and TRBJ1-5; tentative D call: TRBD1 (6 bases). The CDR3 is made up of 14 amino acids. Germline CDR1 MNHEY, CDR2 SMNVEV (reference sequence). Deletions cut 3 bases from V and 4 bases from J, with 10 bases between. The CDR3 DNA reads as TGTGCCAGCAGTTTTTCACAGGGTAATCAGCCCCAGCATTTT. It encodes CASSFSQGNQPQHF.

This clonotype showed up just a few times. This rearrangement joins TRBV25-1 to TRBJ2-7; D possibly matches TRBD1 or TRBD2 (5 bases each). Per the germline V gene, CDR1 is MGHDK and CDR2 is SYGVNS. This CDR3 is built from 14 residues. V dropped 7 bases and J dropped 2 bases, with 15 bases sitting between them. For the CDR3, the DNA is TGTGCCAGCACCCTCGAGGGGTCCACCTACGAGCAGTACTTC. This codes for CASTLEGSTYEQYF.